The 29 T cell receptor beta chains below all came from one sample that was sequenced in a study of CD4 T cells in relation to SARS-CoV-2 and coronaviruses. These receptors are not linked to any known antigen. Only in-frame clones appear in the TCRdb table, and some are missing; sequencing was by immunoSEQ multiplex PCR. In the table there are about 11,000 clones, 84% of which are singletons. Unexposed donor CD4+ T cells date from about 2011-2018, before the COVID-19 pandemic. The cells were cultured for roughly 11 days before CD4+ T cells were isolated. Material: CD4+ T cells from PBMCs, cultured in vitro. Receptors were obtained from a human donor in good health.

The genes are TRBV2 and TRBJ1-5, with D possibly matching TRBD1 (6 bases). V was trimmed by 2 bases and J by 6 bases, leaving 11 bases between them. This CDR3 is built from 14 residues. Germline values: CDR1 SNHLY, CDR2 FYNNEI. The CDR3 reads CASSERGGVQPQHF. The CDR3 DNA follows: TGTGCCAGCAGTGAACGGGGGGGCGTTCAGCCCCAGCATTTT.

The J gene is TRBJ1-3, the V gene TRBV5-1, with D perhaps matching TRBD1 (6 bases). Germline assignment: CDR1 SGHRS and CDR2 YFSETQ. The ends were cut back, 3 bases at V and 0 bases at J, with 13 bases in the middle. This CDR3 comprises 16 residues. For the CDR3, the DNA is TGCGCCAGCAGCTCGGGGGGGGGCCCCTCTGGAAACACCATATATTTT. This codes for CASSSGGGPSGNTIYF.

The rearrangement links TRBV4-1 to TRBJ1-2; 7 bases agree with TRBD1. In germline, CDR1 is MGHRA, CDR2 YSYEKL. V gave up 1 base and J gave up 2 bases; unmatched junction bases: 10. This CDR3 is 17 amino acids long. The CDR3 coding sequence is TGCGCCAGCAGCCAAGGCGGAAGGGGGCGGTCGAACTATGGCTACACCTTC. This sequence encodes CASSQGGRGRSNYGYTF.

This clone was counted only a few times. V gene TRBV2 combines with J gene TRBJ2-5; 8 nucleotides agree with TRBD2. The CDR3 sequence is 16 residues long. The V segment lost 1 base and the J segment 2 bases; nucleotides outside the gene matches: 6. The germline gives CDR1 SNHLY, CDR2 FYNNEI. CDR3 sequence: CASSEGPTSGQETQYF. The CDR3 DNA sequence: TGTGCCAGCAGTGAAGGCCCAACTAGCGGTCAAGAGACCCAGTACTTC.

The chain links TRBV18 to TRBJ2-7; perhaps TRBD1 as D (6 bases). With 6 bases removed from V and 0 bases from J, the gap between germline ends came to 12 bases. Germline V gene data show CDR1 as KGHSH and CDR2 as LQKENI. CDR3 length: 14 amino acids. CDR3: CASSSRTDSYEQYF. DNA of the CDR3: TGTGCCAGCTCTAGCAGGACAGACTCCTACGAGCAGTACTTC.

This clone was recorded a few times. V is TRBV18 and J is TRBJ2-7, with a tentative D call TRBD1 (5 bases). Trimming shortened V by 0 bases and J by 5 bases, and 8 bases separated the two germline ends. The CDR3 extends over 13 amino acids. Per germline, CDR1 KGHSH and CDR2 LQKENI. CDR3: CASSPPSRDEQYF. CDR3 coding DNA: TGTGCCAGCTCACCACCCTCCAGGGACGAGCAGTACTTC. Based on the CDR3 plus reference TRBV18 and TRBJ2-7, the full variable domain is NAGVMQNPRHLVRRRGQEARLRCSPMKGHSHVYWYRQLPEEGLKFMVYLQKENIIDESGMPKERFSAEFPKEGPSILRIQQVVRGDSAAYFCASSPPSRDEQYFGPGTRLTVT.

The chain joins TRBV9 to TRBJ1-1; unclear D gene. Germline CDR1 and CDR2: SGDLS and YYNGEE. This CDR3 has 14 residues. V was clipped by 4 bases and J by 6 bases, with 16 bases between them. CDR3 sequence (DNA): TGTGCCAGCAGCCCCGCCACAGTTGGTTCTGAAGCTTTCTTT. It yields the protein CASSPATVGSEAFF.

The CDR3 bases are TGTGCCAGCAGTTTTAGGGGGCGTGGAGAGACCCAGTACTTC. Protein product: CASSFRGRGETQYF. This rearrangement joins TRBV28 to TRBJ2-5; 7 nucleotides match TRBD1. CDR1 and CDR2 (germline): MDHEN, SYDVKM. The CDR3 contains 14 residues. V was clipped by 3 bases and J by 4 bases; unmatched bases: 5.

The CDR3 is CASSDRARYGYTF. As DNA, the CDR3 is TGTGCCAGCAGCGACAGGGCCCGCTATGGCTACACCTTC. V is TRBV7-2 and J is TRBJ1-2; 7 nucleotides agree with TRBD1. The CDR3 runs 13 residues. V lost 5 bases to trimming and J lost 4 bases; unmatched junction nucleotides: 4. CDR1 and CDR2 from the germline V gene are SGHTA and FQGNSA.

V gene TRBV19 combines with J gene TRBJ2-3, with TRBD2 identical over 8 bases. Germline loops: CDR1 LNHDA, CDR2 SQIVND (reference sequence). This CDR3 contains 19 residues. Trimming removed 1 base from V and 4 bases from J; junction bases left unmatched: 16. The CDR3 spells CASSIGSASGQSFPDTQYF. Written as DNA, the CDR3 is TGTGCCAGTAGTATAGGTTCGGCTAGCGGGCAATCCTTCCCAGATACGCAGTATTTT.

The table lists this clone with a few counts. The chain has TRBV27 and TRBJ1-2; a possible D gene is TRBD1 (5 bases). CDR3 length equals 16 residues. Trimming pared 2 bases from V and 5 bases from J, leaving 18 bases between. CDR1 is MNHEY and CDR2 is SMNVEV in the germline V gene (reference sequence). CDR3 coding DNA: TGTGCCAGCAGTTTACGTCAGGGCCTACCGGGGTATGGCTACACCTTC. Translating it yields CASSLRQGLPGYGYTF.

The chain combines TRBV5-4 with TRBJ2-2; maybe TRBD2 (5 bases). The germline V gene encodes CDR1 SGHNT and CDR2 YYREEE (reference sequence). This CDR3 is built from 14 residues. Trimming stripped 0 bases from V and 7 bases from J, with 10 bases between. CDR3 bases: TGTGCCAGCAGCTTGGCGGCTAGCTACGGGGAGCTGTTTTTT. This encodes CASSLAASYGELFF.

The V and J genes are TRBV7-2 and TRBJ1-4, with a tentative D call TRBD1 (6 bases). In germline, CDR1 is SGHTA, CDR2 FQGNSA. The CDR3 has 14 amino acids. Trimming stripped 4 bases from V and 7 bases from J, with 13 bases between. DNA for the CDR3: TGTGCCAGCAGCTCCACAGGGAAGGGTGAAAAACTGTTTTTT. Its protein product is CASSSTGKGEKLFF.

The J gene is TRBJ2-2, the V gene TRBV7-9; 10 bases match TRBD1. CDR3 length: 19 amino acids. Unmatched junction bases numbered 12, after V lost 2 bases and J lost 3 bases. Germline V gives CDR1 SEHNR, CDR2 FQNEAQ (reference sequence). CDR3: CASSLSRGRTGGDTGELFF. The CDR3 region has the DNA TGTGCCAGCAGCTTAAGCCGTGGGAGGACAGGGGGTGACACCGGGGAGCTGTTTTTT.

The V call is TRBV19, the J call TRBJ1-1, with D possibly TRBD1 on 6 matching bases. The CDR3 is 14 amino acids. Trimming removed 7 bases at V and 4 bases at J, with 16 bases between. Looked up from germline, CDR1 is LNHDA and CDR2 is SQIVND (reference sequence). The CDR3 spells CASNPGQLGTEAFF. CDR3 bases: TGTGCCAGTAATCCCGGACAGCTTGGCACTGAAGCTTTCTTT.

The chain uses TRBV30 and TRBJ2-7; the D gene is possibly TRBD1 (6 bases). Trimming took 2 bases from V and 3 from J, leaving 11 bases between them. The V gene's germline CDR1 is GTSNPN and CDR2 SVGIG (reference sequence). The CDR3 is 13 amino acids. The CDR3 DNA follows: TGTGCCTGGAGTAGCGGACAGCACTACGAGCAGTACTTC. This sequence encodes CAWSSGQHYEQYF.

The V call is TRBV30, the J call TRBJ2-3, with D possibly TRBD2 on 5 matching bases. This CDR3 is built from 13 residues. Deletions cut 7 bases from V and 4 bases from J, with 15 bases between. Germline V CDR1 and CDR2: GTSNPN, SVGIG (reference sequence). The CDR3 sequence: CALASGGSDTQYF. The CDR3 DNA sequence: TGTGCCTTAGCCTCGGGCGGGTCAGATACGCAGTATTTT.

V and J are TRBV4-3 and TRBJ2-7; 7 bases map to TRBD1. Germline CDR1 and CDR2: LGHNA and YSLEER. The CDR3 has 15 amino acids. V lost 4 bases, J lost 2 bases, and 8 bases stayed unmatched. The CDR3 coding sequence is TGCGCCAGCAGCCCACAACAGGGGCCGGCCTACGAGCAGTACTTC. This codes for CASSPQQGPAYEQYF.

The chain is built from TRBV5-1 and TRBJ1-1; TRBD1 agrees at 9 bases. Trimming removed 6 bases from V and 6 bases from J; junction bases left unmatched: 6. The CDR3 spans 13 residues. Germline V lookup: CDR1 SGHRS, CDR2 YFSETQ. The CDR3 loop is CASKEQGASEAFF. Here the CDR3 DNA reads TGCGCCAGCAAAGAACAGGGGGCTTCTGAAGCTTTCTTT.

CDR3 bases: TGTGCCAGCAGTTCCGGGACAGGGAGCTCCTACGAGCAGTACTTC. Translated, it gives CASSSGTGSSYEQYF. The chain joins TRBV6-5 to TRBJ2-7; TRBD1 matches at 9 bases. The CDR3 loop spans 15 amino acids. V shed 4 bases, J shed 0 bases, and the junction held 4 bases outside the gene matches. Germline CDR1 and CDR2: MNHEY and SVGAGI.

The V and J genes are TRBV19 and TRBJ1-1; D gene unclear. Germline V gene lookup returns CDR1 LNHDA and CDR2 SQIVND (reference sequence). Trimming stripped 3 bases from V and 8 bases from J, with 16 bases between. The CDR3 has 14 residues. The CDR3 here is CASSMGGSDPEAFF. CDR3 sequence (DNA): TGTGCCAGTAGTATGGGTGGAAGCGACCCGGAAGCTTTCTTT.

This clone was observed once. This chain joins TRBV10-3 and TRBJ1-2; 9 positions agree with TRBD1. In germline, CDR1 is ENHRY, CDR2 SYGVKD. Trimming took 6 bases from V and 9 from J; bases not matched to a gene: 8. The CDR3 is 13 amino acids. The CDR3 spells CAIRGQGVESYTF. The CDR3 DNA is TGTGCCATCAGGGGACAGGGCGTGGAGAGCTACACCTTC.

The genes are TRBV29-1 and TRBJ1-1, with D possibly being TRBD1 (5 bases). Trimming took 6 bases from V and 0 from J, leaving 14 bases between them. Germline-derived CDR1 and CDR2 are SQVTM and ANQGSEA. The CDR3 loop spans 14 amino acids. The CDR3 protein is CSVRGGVVNTEAFF. The CDR3 coding sequence is TGCAGCGTCCGCGGGGGAGTAGTGAACACTGAAGCTTTCTTT.

V and J are TRBV19 and TRBJ2-1; tentatively, D is TRBD2 (6 bases). The CDR3 covers 16 residues. V shed 5 bases and J shed 7 bases, with 21 bases lying between them. Germline CDR1 reads LNHDA; CDR2 reads SQIVND (reference sequence). CDR3 amino acids: CASSAPGLRRENEQFF. CDR3 nucleotides: TGTGCCAGTAGTGCACCGGGACTCCGGAGGGAGAATGAGCAGTTCTTC.

The chain recombines TRBV2 with TRBJ2-5; 9 positions agree with TRBD1. Losses at the gene ends were 7 bases for V and 1 base for J; bases not matched to a gene: 4. The CDR3 loop spans 14 amino acids. Germline-derived CDR1 and CDR2 are SNHLY and FYNNEI. CDR3 loop: CASTRTGVQETQYF. In DNA form, the CDR3 reads TGTGCCAGCACAAGGACAGGGGTCCAAGAGACCCAGTACTTC.

V gene TRBV19 combines with J gene TRBJ1-2; weak D call: TRBD1 (6 bases). Germline V CDR1 and CDR2: LNHDA, SQIVND (reference sequence). Trimming shortened V by 5 bases and J by 8 bases, and 24 bases separated the two germline ends. This CDR3 is built from 16 residues. The CDR3 is CASSFPPGQVSLGYTF. Written as DNA, the CDR3 is TGTGCCAGTAGTTTCCCTCCGGGACAAGTTTCGTTAGGCTACACCTTC.

The chain recombines TRBV5-4 with TRBJ2-3, with TRBD2 as a possible D gene (5 bases). The CDR3 has 14 amino acids. CDR1 and CDR2 (germline): SGHNT, YYREEE (reference sequence). V lost 0 bases, J lost 5 bases, and 10 bases lay in between. CDR3 protein: CASSLGRAQDTQYF. The CDR3 DNA reads TGTGCCAGCAGCTTGGGGCGGGCACAAGATACGCAGTATTTT.

This chain uses TRBV29-1 with TRBJ2-2; D might be TRBD1 or TRBD2, each matching 5 bases. CDR1 SQVTM and CDR2 ANQGSEA come from the germline V gene. V was shortened by 4 bases and J by 5 bases, with 14 bases between the two germline ends. The CDR3 totals 14 residues. In DNA, the CDR3 is TGCAGCGTTGGGCAGGGACGGCAGACCGGGGAGCTGTTTTTT. This sequence encodes CSVGQGRQTGELFF.

The chain has TRBV2 and TRBJ1-2; 9 nucleotides line up with TRBD1. J was trimmed by 5 bases and V by 6 bases; bases with no gene match: 10. The CDR3 runs to 15 residues. In germline, CDR1 is SNHLY, CDR2 FYNNEI. The CDR3 protein is CASRPNTGGGYGYTF. Here the CDR3 DNA reads TGTGCCAGCAGACCAAACACAGGGGGCGGGTATGGCTACACCTTC.